Below, 21 T cell receptor beta chains from the same sample are listed, as sequenced in a study of T cells after posttransplantation cyclophosphamide. Assay: immunoSEQ multiplex PCR; the TCRdb copy retains only in-frame clones and omits some. The profile shows 6,000 to 7,500 clones, over 85% of them singletons. Cyclophosphamide on days +3 and +4 followed busulfan-fludarabine conditioning and a marrow graft. Material: CD8+ T cells sorted from blood, obtained after allogeneic stem cell transplant with posttransplant cyclophosphamide. The receptors derive from a male patient aged 55 to 70 who received an allogeneic stem cell transplant from a related donor and was CMV-positive. The graft donor may be the source of some T cells.

CDR3 loop: CASSYGTANEAFF. In DNA, the CDR3 is TGTGCCAGCAGTTACGGGACAGCTAATGAAGCTTTCTTT. The gene calls are TRBV6-6 and TRBJ1-1, with 7 bases identical to TRBD1. The V gene's germline CDR1 is MNHNY and CDR2 SVGAGI (reference sequence). CDR3 size: 13 residues. J gave up 7 bases and V 2 bases, and 4 bases lay outside the gene matches.

The CDR3 spells CASSPGGGVNQPQHF. In nucleotides, the CDR3 is TGTGCCAGCAGCCCAGGTGGGGGCGTAAATCAGCCCCAGCATTTT. The genes are TRBV9 and TRBJ1-5, with D possibly being TRBD1 (6 bases). Trimming stripped 4 bases from V and 4 bases from J, with 15 bases between. CDR1 SGDLS and CDR2 YYNGEE come from the germline V gene. The CDR3 is 15 residues long.

This clone was observed a single time. The chain uses TRBV21-1 and TRBJ1-1; TRBD1, the table's D call, lacks a check against the DNA. TRBV21-1 is classified as a pseudogene. The CDR3 loop spans 15 amino acids. CDR3: CASSRDKLLNTEAFF. CDR3 in DNA: TGTGCCAGCAGCAGGGACAAACTTTTGAACACTGAAGCTTTCTTT.

CDR3 coding DNA: TGTGCCAGCAGCTCCCGGGACAGGGGAGGCACTGAAGCTTTCTTT. Translating it yields CASSSRDRGGTEAFF. V is TRBV11-1 and J is TRBJ1-1; 10 positions agree with TRBD1. This CDR3 contains 15 residues. Germline loops: CDR1 SGHAT, CDR2 FQDESV (reference sequence). Unmatched junction bases numbered 6, after V lost 4 bases and J lost 4 bases.

J is TRBJ1-5 and V is TRBV5-4, with D unresolved. The CDR3 runs to 12 residues. Trimming shortened V by 0 bases and J by 5 bases, and 3 bases separated the two germline ends. The germline gives CDR1 SGHNT, CDR2 YYREEE (reference sequence). The DNA for the CDR3 is TGTGCCAGCAGCTTGGGCGATCAGCCCCAGCATTTT. Translated: CASSLGDQPQHF.

The chain is built from TRBV7-8 and TRBJ1-6; possible D gene TRBD1, 5 bases. The CDR3 loop spans 15 amino acids. Germline assignment: CDR1 SGHVS and CDR2 FQNEAQ. V lost 2 bases and J lost 10, with 15 bases in between. As DNA, the CDR3 is TGTGCCAGCAGCTTAAGGGTACAGGTAGAATCACCCCTCCACTTT. It translates to CASSLRVQVESPLHF. The whole variable domain, remainder taken from reference TRBV7-8 and TRBJ1-6, is GAGVSQSPRYKVAKRGQDVALRCDPISGHVSLFWYQQALGQGPEFLTYFQNEAQLDKSGLPSDRFFAERPEGSVSTLKIQRTQQEDSAVYLCASSLRVQVESPLHFGNGTRLTVT.

This clone was found a few times. V and J are TRBV4-3 and TRBJ1-2; TRBD1 might be the D (6 bases). The CDR3 is 17 residues long. Looked up from germline, CDR1 is LGHNA and CDR2 is YSLEER. V lost 0 bases and J 5 bases, leaving 19 bases between the germline ends. The CDR3 spells CASSQDPEGGRPYGYTF. The CDR3 nucleotides are TGCGCCAGCAGCCAAGACCCGGAGGGGGGGAGGCCGTATGGCTACACCTTC.

This chain links TRBV29-1 with TRBJ1-1, with TRBD1 as a possible D gene (5 bases). Germline V gives CDR1 SQVTM, CDR2 ANQGSEA. CDR3 length: 12 residues. V was pared by 6 bases and J by 4 bases, with 12 bases between. The DNA of the CDR3 is TGCAGCGTGATAAGCGGGGGCACTGAAGCTTTCTTT. It is translated as CSVISGGTEAFF.

The chain carries TRBV4-2 and TRBJ2-1; maybe TRBD2 (7 bases). This CDR3 comprises 16 residues. Trimming took off 0 bases at V and 4 bases at J, with 13 bases between the two ends. Per the germline V gene, CDR1 is LGHNA and CDR2 is YNFKEQ. The CDR3 here is CASSQDTGGPYNEQFF. Written as DNA, the CDR3 is TGTGCCAGCAGCCAAGATACCGGGGGGCCTTACAATGAGCAGTTCTTC.

The chain joins TRBV18 to TRBJ2-3; D gene unclear. Trimming took 2 bases from V and 6 from J, leaving 15 bases between them. The length of the CDR3 is 15 residues. Per the germline V gene, CDR1 is KGHSH and CDR2 is LQKENI. For the CDR3, the DNA is TGTGCCAGCTCACCATGGCCAACAGCCACCGATACGCAGTATTTT. Encoded protein: CASSPWPTATDTQYF.

The V gene is TRBV7-8, the J gene TRBJ2-7; tentative D call: TRBD1 (5 bases). Germline lookup yields CDR1 SGHVS and CDR2 FQNEAQ. CDR3 length equals 14 residues. Trimming left V 3 bases short and J 4 bases short, with 13 bases between. The CDR3 is CASSLGGRGYEQYF. The CDR3 DNA sequence: TGTGCCAGCAGCTTGGGTGGAAGGGGATACGAGCAGTACTTC.

The chain joins TRBV4-2 to TRBJ2-7, with D possibly being TRBD2 (5 bases). The CDR3 totals 16 residues. CDR1 LGHNA and CDR2 YNFKEQ come from the germline V gene. Between the trimmed V and J ends, which lost 3 bases and 2 bases, there was a span of 17 bases. The CDR3 sequence is CASSHLDVGGAYEQYF. The CDR3, as DNA: TGTGCCAGCAGCCACCTGGACGTCGGAGGTGCCTACGAGCAGTACTTC.

The chain is built from TRBV28 and TRBJ1-5; 8 bases are shared with TRBD1. The trim removed 5 bases at V and 6 bases at J, leaving 9 bases unmatched. In germline, CDR1 is MDHEN, CDR2 SYDVKM. This CDR3 has 15 amino acids. The CDR3 DNA follows: TGTGCCAGCAGTCACCTGGACAGGGTAGGTCAGCCCCAGCATTTT. Translated: CASSHLDRVGQPQHF.

The J gene is TRBJ2-2, the V gene TRBV4-1; D call uncertain. The CDR3 covers 13 residues. V dropped 1 base and J dropped 5 bases, with 5 bases sitting between them. CDR1 is MGHRA and CDR2 is YSYEKL in the germline V gene. This chain's CDR3 is CASSQVQTGELFF. In DNA, the CDR3 is TGCGCCAGCAGCCAAGTACAGACCGGGGAGCTGTTTTTT.

In this sample, this clone turned up once. The chain carries TRBV4-1 and TRBJ2-7; perhaps TRBD1 as D (5 bases). The CDR3 is 15 residues long. Trimming removed 1 base from V and 3 bases from J, with 13 bases in between. Germline V lookup: CDR1 MGHRA, CDR2 YSYEKL. The CDR3 loop reads CASSQGPDRRYEQYF. The CDR3 region has the DNA TGCGCCAGCAGCCAAGGCCCCGACAGACGCTACGAGCAGTACTTC.

The rearrangement joins TRBV29-1 to TRBJ2-3; no definite D call. The CDR3 has 13 residues. The ends were cut back, 7 bases at V and 0 bases at J, with 11 bases in the middle. The germline V gene encodes CDR1 SQVTM and CDR2 ANQGSEA. The CDR3 sequence: CSALLTSTDTQYF. The CDR3 bases are TGCAGCGCCCTGTTAACTAGCACAGATACGCAGTATTTT.

The V gene is TRBV4-1, the J gene TRBJ1-5; 7 bases agree with TRBD1. CDR1 is MGHRA, CDR2 YSYEKL, per germline. The CDR3 runs 15 residues. Trimming removed 4 bases from V and 3 bases from J; junction bases left unmatched: 6. CDR3 DNA: TGCGCCAGCAGCCGGGACAGAGTAGCCAATCAGCCCCAGCATTTT. Translation gives CASSRDRVANQPQHF.

The rearrangement links TRBV5-6 to TRBJ2-1, with 12 positions matching TRBD2. The CDR3 consists of 16 residues. CDR1 SGHDT and CDR2 YYEEEE come from the germline V gene. J gave up 4 bases and V 3 bases, and 5 bases lay outside the gene matches. CDR3 DNA: TGTGCCAGCAGCTCTGGGACTAGCGGGCTATACAATGAGCAGTTCTTC. This sequence encodes CASSSGTSGLYNEQFF.

The rearrangement uses TRBV15 and TRBJ1-6; no firm D call. The CDR3 is made up of 17 amino acids. Germline loops: CDR1 LNHNV, CDR2 YYDKDF (reference sequence). V was pared by 2 bases and J by 0 bases, with 11 bases between. The CDR3 DNA sequence: TGTGCCACCAGCAGACCTGACACTAGCTCCTATAATTCACCCCTCCACTTT. Translated: CATSRPDTSSYNSPLHF.

The chain recombines TRBV29-1 with TRBJ1-1; possible D gene TRBD1, 6 bases. CDR1 and CDR2 from the germline V gene are SQVTM and ANQGSEA. V was trimmed by 2 bases and J by 6 bases, leaving 10 bases between them. CDR3 size: 12 residues. The CDR3 is CSVELSGAEAFF. CDR3 nucleotide sequence: TGCAGCGTTGAACTGTCAGGGGCTGAAGCTTTCTTT. Based on the CDR3 plus reference TRBV29-1 and TRBJ1-1, the full variable domain is SAVISQKPSRDICQRGTSLTIQCQVDSQVTMMFWYRQQPGQSLTLIATANQGSEATYESGFVIDKFPISRPNLTFSTLTVSNMSPEDSSIYLCSVELSGAEAFFGQGTRLTVV.

The CDR3 sequence: CASSPIQGYSYEQYF. The DNA of the CDR3 is TGTGCCAGCAGCCCGATCCAGGGATACTCCTACGAGCAGTACTTC. V is TRBV7-9 and J is TRBJ2-7; maybe TRBD1 (5 bases). The germline V and J ends were trimmed by 5 bases and 0 bases, with 14 bases remaining between them. This CDR3 is built from 15 residues. Looked up from germline, CDR1 is SEHNR and CDR2 is FQNEAQ (reference sequence).